The present entry profiles one TCR beta chain with its context. Its antigen is undetermined. Using immunoSEQ multiplex PCR, the repertoire was profiled, and TCRdb retains in-frame clones only, with some absent. The table lists under 85,000 clones, over 85% of them singletons. This entry belongs to a study of graft-versus-host responses after intestinal transplantation. The CDR3 is 11 amino acids. V was clipped by 6 bases and J by 3 bases, with 3 bases between them. CDR1 is SGHRS and CDR2 is YFSETQ in the germline V gene. The V call is TRBV5-1, the J call TRBJ2-2; no definite D call. The TCR originated in a human donor who received an intestinal transplant. Material: unstimulated CD8+ T cells sorted from spleen or lymph node cells, obtained before intestinal transplant. In DNA form, the CDR3 reads TGCGCCAGCACAGACACCGGGGAGCTGTTTTTT. Amino acid sequence: CASTDTGELFF.